This T cell receptor (beta chain) was documented in a study of blood T cell repertoires in COVID-19. Clones were read by immunoSEQ multiplex PCR, and TCRdb kept only the in-frame ones, dropping some. The sample has about 120,000 clones, around 77% seen once. The ends lost 6 bases at V and 3 bases at J; junction bases unmatched: 7. This CDR3 is 14 amino acids long. Germline CDR1 is SGHDN and CDR2 is FVKESK. The sequence was obtained from a human donor in a cohort sampled during active COVID-19. This rearrangement joins TRBV14 to TRBJ2-7; 8 bases fit TRBD1. The specimen was peripheral blood. The CDR3 DNA is TGTGCCAGCAGTGCAGGGGGCGGATTCTACGAGCAGTACTTC. This gives the protein CASSAGGGFYEQYF.